Listed here is a single TCR beta chain. The sample comes from a study of blood T cell repertoires in COVID-19. Measured with immunoSEQ multiplex PCR; TCRdb has only the in-frame clones, and not every one. The sample has hundreds of thousands of clones; less than 90% are singletons. Material for sequencing was PBMCs or T cells enriched from blood (not recorded which). The clonotype originates from a woman younger than 45 who had recovered from COVID-19.

The CDR3 sequence: CASKDRGEEKLFF. CDR3 sequence (DNA): TGTGCCAGCAAAGACAGGGGAGAGGAAAAACTGTTTTTT. This chain links TRBV2 with TRBJ1-4, with 8 bases that match TRBD1. Germline V gene data show CDR1 as SNHLY and CDR2 as FYNNEI. The CDR3 length is 13 residues. V lost 7 bases, J lost 8 bases, and 6 bases stayed unmatched.